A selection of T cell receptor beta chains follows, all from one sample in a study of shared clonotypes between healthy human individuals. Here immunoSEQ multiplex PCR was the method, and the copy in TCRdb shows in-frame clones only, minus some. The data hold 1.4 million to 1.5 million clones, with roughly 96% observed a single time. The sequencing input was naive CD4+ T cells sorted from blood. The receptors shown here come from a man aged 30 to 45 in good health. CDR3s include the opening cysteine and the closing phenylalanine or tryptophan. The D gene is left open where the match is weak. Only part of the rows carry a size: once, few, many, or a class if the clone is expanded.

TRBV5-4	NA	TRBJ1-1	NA	TGTGCCAGCAGCTCCGGAATCTGGGGGAAAATGAACACTGAAGCTTTCTTT	CASSSGIWGKMNTEAFF
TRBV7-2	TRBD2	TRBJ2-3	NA	TGTGCCAGCAGCCGGACTAGCGGAATTAGCACAGATACGCAGTATTTT	CASSRTSGISTDTQYF
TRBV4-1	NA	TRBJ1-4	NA	TGCGCCAGCAGCCAAGTACAGGGTAGAGAAGAAAAACTGTTTTTT	CASSQVQGREEKLFF
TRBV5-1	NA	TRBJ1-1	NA	TGCGCCAGCAGCGTGGACAGGAACACTGAAGCTTTCTTT	CASSVDRNTEAFF
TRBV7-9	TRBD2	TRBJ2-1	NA	TGTGCCAGCAGCCCAAGCGGGAGCCCCTACAATGAGCAGTTCTTC	CASSPSGSPYNEQFF
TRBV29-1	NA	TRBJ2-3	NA	TGCAGCGTATGGACAGTCACAGATACGCAGTATTTT	CSVWTVTDTQYF
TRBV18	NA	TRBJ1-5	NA	TGTGCCAGCTCACCACCGGGTAGCGCTTTCAATCAGCCCCAGCATTTT	CASSPPGSAFNQPQHF
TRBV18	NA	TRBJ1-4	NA	TGTGCCAGCTCACCCCGGGCCGTTCCTAATGAAAAACTGTTTTTT	CASSPRAVPNEKLFF
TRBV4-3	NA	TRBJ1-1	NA	TGCGCCAGCAGCCAAGTTTGGGCTGGTAGAGCTGTCGGGCCCACTGAAGCTTTCTTT	CASSQVWAGRAVGPTEAFF
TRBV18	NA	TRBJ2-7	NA	TGTGCCAGCTCACCCTCTATAGCGGGACAGGCCCACGAGCAGTACTTC	CASSPSIAGQAHEQYF
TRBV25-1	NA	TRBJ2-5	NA	TGTGCCAGCAGTGTTTCTAGCGGCCCAGGGGGGACCCAGTACTTC	CASSVSSGPGGTQYF
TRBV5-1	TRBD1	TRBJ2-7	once	TGCGCCAGCAGCTTGTCGGCAGGGGGCCACGAGCAGTACTTC	CASSLSAGGHEQYF
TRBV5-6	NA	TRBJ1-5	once	TGTGCCAGCAGCGCGGGACTTTCCCTGGGGAATCAGCCCCAGCATTTT	CASSAGLSLGNQPQHF
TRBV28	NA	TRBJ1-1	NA	TGTGCCAGCAGTGCGCTCGGGACGGCAAACACTGAAGCTTTCTTT	CASSALGTANTEAFF
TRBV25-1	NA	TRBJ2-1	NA	TGTGCCAGCAGTAGGGGGGTTTCCTACAATGAGCAGTTCTTC	CASSRGVSYNEQFF
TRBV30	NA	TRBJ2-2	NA	TGTGCCTGGGCGAGGGCCGGGGAGCTGTTTTTT	CAWARAGELFF
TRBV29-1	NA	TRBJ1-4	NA	TGCAGCGCCCCACTGGGGGATTCAGCTAATGAAAAACTGTTTTTT	CSAPLGDSANEKLFF
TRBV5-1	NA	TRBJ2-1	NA	TGCGCCAGCAGCAGCGATCCTAGGGTTGCGGGCAATGAGCAGTTCTTC	CASSSDPRVAGNEQFF
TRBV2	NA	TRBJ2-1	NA	TGTGCCAGCAGTGGGGACAATGAGCAGTTCTTC	CASSGDNEQFF
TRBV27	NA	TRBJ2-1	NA	TGTGCCAGCAGTTCCACTCTAGCGAACGATGAGCAGTTCTTC	CASSSTLANDEQFF
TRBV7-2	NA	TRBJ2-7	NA	TGTGCCAGCAGCCAAAGGTGGGCCTACGAGCAGTACTTC	CASSQRWAYEQYF
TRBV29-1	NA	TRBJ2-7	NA	TGCAGCGTTGGAGATTACGAGCAGTACTTC	CSVGDYEQYF
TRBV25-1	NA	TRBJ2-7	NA	TGTGCCAGCAGTGCTATGGACAGATACTACGAGCAGTACTTC	CASSAMDRYYEQYF
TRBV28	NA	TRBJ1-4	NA	TGTGCCAGCAGTTTCCGCGTTAGGGGAAGGGAAGAAAAACTGTTTTTT	CASSFRVRGREEKLFF
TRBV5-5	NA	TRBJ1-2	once	TGTGCCAGCAGCTTGATCCGTGGGACAAACTATGGCTACACCTTC	CASSLIRGTNYGYTF
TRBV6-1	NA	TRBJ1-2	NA	NA	CASSEVGQYFGYTF
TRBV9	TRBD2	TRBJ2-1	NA	TGTGCCAGCAGCGTAGCGACTAGCGGGGTCACTTGGGACTACAATGAGCAGTTCTTC	CASSVATSGVTWDYNEQFF
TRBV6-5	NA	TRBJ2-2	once	TGTGCCAGCAGTCGGTCTAACACCGGGGAGCTGTTTTTT	CASSRSNTGELFF
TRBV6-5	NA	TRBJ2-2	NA	TGTGCCAGCAGTTACTTGCCCCGCGAGGTAATCGGGGAGCTGTTTTTT	CASSYLPREVIGELFF
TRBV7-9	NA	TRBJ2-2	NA	TGTGCCAGCAGCTTGGGCACAGGGAGGAACACCGGGGAGCTGTTTTTT	CASSLGTGRNTGELFF
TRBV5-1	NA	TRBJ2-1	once	TGCGCCAGCAGCCGCGGAACACTCAAAAACAATGAGCAGTTCTTC	CASSRGTLKNNEQFF
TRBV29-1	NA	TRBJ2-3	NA	TGCAGCTCAGGGGGAGGGAGGGCAGATACGCAGTATTTT	CSSGGGRADTQYF
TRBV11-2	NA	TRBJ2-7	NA	TGTGCCAGCAGCTCGACTACCTTCTCCTACGAGCAGTACTTC	CASSSTTFSYEQYF
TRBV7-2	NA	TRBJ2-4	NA	TGTGCCAGCAGCTTAGACGGTTTTGAAAACATTCAGTACTTC	CASSLDGFENIQYF
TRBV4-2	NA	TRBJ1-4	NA	TGTGCCAGCAGCCAAGATGTTGGGTTCGAGGAAAAACTGTTTTTT	CASSQDVGFEEKLFF
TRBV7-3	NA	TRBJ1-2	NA	TGTGCCAGCAGCTTAGGTCCAGGGCTTGGCTACACCTTC	CASSLGPGLGYTF
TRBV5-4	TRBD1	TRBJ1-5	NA	TGTGCCAGCAGCGCCGGACAGGGGCTTCAGCCCCAGCATTTT	CASSAGQGLQPQHF